The 9 T cell receptor beta chains below all came from one sample that was sequenced in a study of monozygotic twins with cystic fibrosis. Libraries were prepared by immunoSEQ multiplex PCR; TCRdb keeps only in-frame clonotypes and omits some of them. This table holds 30,000 to 40,000 clones, 66% found once. What was sequenced was blood. The receptors stem from a girl aged 5-17 years with cystic fibrosis.

The CDR3 DNA reads as TGTGCCAGCAGTAAAAATAGCGGGAGGGTCTCCTACGAGCAGTACTTC. It translates to CASSKNSGRVSYEQYF. The chain employs TRBV5-6 and TRBJ2-7, with 11 nucleotides matching TRBD2. Germline V gives CDR1 SGHDT, CDR2 YYEEEE. This CDR3 comprises 16 residues. Trimming took 5 bases from V and 0 from J; bases not matched to a gene: 7.

The CDR3 here is CASSSTGGYTF. CDR3 nucleotides: TGTGCCAGCAGTTCGACCGGGGGCTACACCTTC. The rearrangement links TRBV6-6 to TRBJ1-2; D is uncertain. Trimming stripped 4 bases from V and 8 bases from J, with 8 bases between. CDR1 MNHNY and CDR2 SVGAGI come from the germline V gene (reference sequence). The CDR3 contains 11 residues.

This chain uses TRBV4-3 with TRBJ2-1, with D perhaps assigned TRBD1 or TRBD2 (5 bases each). The CDR3 totals 16 residues. CDR1 is LGHNA, CDR2 YSLEER, per germline. Trimming pared 4 bases from V and 5 bases from J, leaving 18 bases between. In DNA, the CDR3 is TGCGCCAGCAGCCTCGTACCTCCGGGACCGCACAATGAGCAGTTCTTC. This gives the protein CASSLVPPGPHNEQFF.

V usage is TRBV9 and J usage is TRBJ2-2; D call uncertain. The germline V and J ends were trimmed by 0 bases and 2 bases, with 5 bases remaining between them. The CDR3 has 14 residues. Germline values: CDR1 SGDLS, CDR2 YYNGEE. The CDR3 nucleotides are TGTGCCAGCAGCGTAGGGGGAAACACCGGGGAGCTGTTTTTT. Translating gives CASSVGGNTGELFF.

This clone was detected a few times. CDR3 region: CASSVDRSARVGYTF. The CDR3 DNA is TGTGCCAGTAGTGTCGACAGGTCCGCGCGCGTTGGCTACACCTTC. The chain employs TRBV19 and TRBJ1-2; D possibly corresponds to TRBD1 (6 bases). This CDR3 has 15 amino acids. The V gene's germline CDR1 is LNHDA and CDR2 SQIVND (reference sequence). V lost 5 bases and J 7 bases, leaving 20 bases between the germline ends.

The gene calls are TRBV9 and TRBJ2-2, with 12 bases lining up with TRBD2. The J segment lost 4 bases and the V segment lost 4 bases, leaving 8 bases of the junction unmatched. The CDR3 has 17 residues. The V gene's germline CDR1 is SGDLS and CDR2 YYNGEE. CDR3 sequence reads: CASSIRLAGDSTGELFF. As DNA, the CDR3 is TGTGCCAGCAGCATCCGACTAGCGGGAGATAGCACCGGGGAGCTGTTTTTT.

The chain recombines TRBV7-9 with TRBJ2-1; D is unclear. V dropped 5 bases and J dropped 7 bases, with 21 bases sitting between them. The CDR3 runs to 16 residues. CDR1 and CDR2 (germline): SEHNR, FQNEAQ (reference sequence). CDR3 sequence (DNA): TGTGCCAGCAGCACCCACGGACCCCTCCCGTTAAATGAGCAGTTCTTC. It codes for CASSTHGPLPLNEQFF.

V and J are TRBV2 and TRBJ2-1; 7 nucleotides align to TRBD2. V dropped 5 bases and J dropped 8; count of bases not matched to a gene: 9. CDR1 is SNHLY, CDR2 FYNNEI, per germline. This CDR3 is built from 14 residues. The CDR3, as DNA: TGTGCCAGCAGTATAAGTGGACTAGTCCATGAGCAGTTCTTC. Amino acids: CASSISGLVHEQFF.

Only a few counts were recorded for this clone. The J gene is TRBJ2-2, the V gene TRBV7-3; TRBD2 matches 13 bases. The CDR3 runs 16 residues. V was clipped by 5 bases and J by 6 bases; unmatched bases: 6. Germline V CDR1 and CDR2: SGHTA, FQGTGA. The CDR3 DNA reads as TGTGCCAGCAGCCCCACGGGACTAGCGGGACCCGGGGAGCTGTTTTTT. Residues: CASSPTGLAGPGELFF. Full variable domain (rest looked up from reference TRBV7-3 and TRBJ2-2): GAGVSQTPSNKVTEKGKYVELRCDPISGHTALYWYRQSLGQGPEFLIYFQGTGAADDSGLPNDRFFAVRPEGSVSTLKIQRTERGDSAVYLCASSPTGLAGPGELFFGEGSRLTVL.